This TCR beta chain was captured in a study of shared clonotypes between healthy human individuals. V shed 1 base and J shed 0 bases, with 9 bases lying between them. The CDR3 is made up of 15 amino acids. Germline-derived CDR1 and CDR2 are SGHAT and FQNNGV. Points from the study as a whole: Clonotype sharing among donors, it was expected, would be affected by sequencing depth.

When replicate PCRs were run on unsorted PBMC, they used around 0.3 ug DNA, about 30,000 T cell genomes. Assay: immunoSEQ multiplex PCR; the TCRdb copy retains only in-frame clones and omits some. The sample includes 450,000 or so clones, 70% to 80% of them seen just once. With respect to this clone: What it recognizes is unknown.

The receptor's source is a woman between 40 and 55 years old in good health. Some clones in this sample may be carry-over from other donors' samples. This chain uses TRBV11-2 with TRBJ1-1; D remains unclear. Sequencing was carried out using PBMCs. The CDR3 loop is CASSLGRIMNTEAFF. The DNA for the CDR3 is TGTGCCAGCAGCTTAGGAAGGATTATGAACACTGAAGCTTTCTTT.